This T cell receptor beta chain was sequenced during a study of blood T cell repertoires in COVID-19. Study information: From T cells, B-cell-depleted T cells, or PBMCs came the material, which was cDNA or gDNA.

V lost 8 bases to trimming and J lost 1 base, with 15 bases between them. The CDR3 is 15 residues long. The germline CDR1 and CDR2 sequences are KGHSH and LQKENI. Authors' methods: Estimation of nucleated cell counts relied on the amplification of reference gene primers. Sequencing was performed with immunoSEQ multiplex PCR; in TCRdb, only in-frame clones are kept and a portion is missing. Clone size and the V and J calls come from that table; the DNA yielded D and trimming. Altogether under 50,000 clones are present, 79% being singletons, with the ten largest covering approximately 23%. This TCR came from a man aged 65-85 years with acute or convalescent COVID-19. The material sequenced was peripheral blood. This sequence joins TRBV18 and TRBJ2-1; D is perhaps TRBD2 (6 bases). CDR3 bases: TGTGCCAGCCTTGGTAGCGGTACTTCCTACAATGAGCAGTTCTTC. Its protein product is CASLGSGTSYNEQFF.